One sample yielded the 25 T cell receptor beta chains listed below, sequenced in a study of blood T cell repertoires in COVID-19. The method was immunoSEQ multiplex PCR; TCRdb's version includes in-frame clones alone and lacks a portion of them. The table lists about 160,000 clones, over 85% of them singletons. The sequencing sample was made of peripheral blood. The receptors shown here come from a woman in her sixties or seventies with COVID-19, enrolled during active disease.

This chain joins TRBV3-1 (or the pseudogene TRBV3-2) and TRBJ1-1; no reliable D call. The CDR3 is 15 residues long. V shed 4 bases and J shed 3 bases, with 15 bases lying between them. Germline V CDR1 and CDR2: LGHDT, YNNKEL (reference sequence). The CDR3 here is CASSLVGEADTEAFF. The CDR3 nucleotides are TGTGCCAGCAGCCTGGTCGGGGAGGCGGACACTGAAGCTTTCTTT.

This chain joins TRBV6-6 and TRBJ2-2; 7 nucleotides line up with TRBD1. The CDR3 length is 15 residues. Trimming took 7 bases from V and 0 from J; bases not matched to a gene: 5. Germline lookup yields CDR1 MNHNY and CDR2 SVGAGI (reference sequence). CDR3 DNA sequence: TGTGCCAGCACCAAGGACAGGTCGAACACCGGGGAGCTGTTTTTT. This sequence encodes CASTKDRSNTGELFF.

Regarding this clone: The identical CDR3 is also encoded by other nucleotide sequences in the sample. This sequence joins TRBV14 and TRBJ2-5; D is possibly TRBD1 (5 bases). This CDR3 is built from 13 residues. The V gene's germline CDR1 is SGHDN and CDR2 FVKESK. Trimming removed 0 bases from V and 5 bases from J, with 7 bases in between. CDR3 sequence: CASSQDRVETQYF. The DNA of the CDR3 is TGTGCCAGCAGCCAAGACAGGGTGGAGACCCAGTACTTC.

The rearrangement uses TRBV25-1 and TRBJ1-2; no reliable D call. CDR3 size: 17 residues. CDR1 is MGHDK, CDR2 SYGVNS, per germline. Trimming shortened V by 2 bases and J by 6 bases, and 22 bases separated the two germline ends. The CDR3 nucleotides read TGTGCCAGCAGTGAACTAGCGAGTCGTAGAAGATTCCATGGCTACACCTTC. It is translated as CASSELASRRRFHGYTF.

V and J are TRBV6-6 and TRBJ1-1; TRBD1 matches at 7 bases. This CDR3 comprises 14 residues. From germline, CDR1 is MNHNY and CDR2 SVGAGI (reference sequence). With 2 bases clipped from V and 7 bases from J, the junction kept 7 bases outside the gene matches. The CDR3 nucleotides read TGTGCCAGCAGTTACGCGGAGCAGGGGGTTGAAGCTTTCTTT. Protein sequence: CASSYAEQGVEAFF.

The V and J genes are TRBV15 and TRBJ2-7, with D unresolved. V dropped 3 bases and J dropped 1 base, with 7 bases sitting between them. CDR1 is LNHNV and CDR2 is YYDKDF in the germline V gene (reference sequence). This CDR3 is 13 amino acids long. The CDR3 nucleotides are TGTGCCACCAGCAGTGCCAGATCCTACGAGCAGTACTTC. It translates to CATSSARSYEQYF.

A single count supports this clone. Here the CDR3 DNA reads TGTGCCAGCAGCTTAGACCCCGCCTACGAGCAGTACTTC. Translated: CASSLDPAYEQYF. The gene calls are TRBV11-2 and TRBJ2-7; D not resolved. Germline V gives CDR1 SGHAT, CDR2 FQNNGV. The CDR3 consists of 13 residues. Trimming left V 0 bases short and J 2 bases short, with 5 bases between.

The chain joins TRBV5-1 to TRBJ2-3, with 8 bases that match TRBD1. This CDR3 contains 14 residues. Germline CDR1 SGHRS, CDR2 YFSETQ. The ends lost 4 bases at V and 5 bases at J; junction bases unmatched: 6. In DNA, the CDR3 is TGCGCCAGCAGCCGAGTGACAGGGGAAGATACGCAGTATTTT. This gives the protein CASSRVTGEDTQYF.

The count of this clone is one. The chain employs TRBV3-1 (or the pseudogene TRBV3-2) and TRBJ1-6; D is possibly TRBD1 (5 bases). V was shortened by 0 bases and J by 4 bases, with 13 bases between the two germline ends. The V gene's germline CDR1 is LGHDT and CDR2 YNNKEL (reference sequence). This CDR3 region has 17 residues. CDR3 amino acids: CASSQERRQSYNSPLHF. CDR3 sequence (DNA): TGTGCCAGCAGCCAAGAAAGGAGACAGTCATATAATTCACCCCTCCACTTT.

This chain uses TRBV5-5 with TRBJ1-5; the match to TRBD1 covers 7 bases. The germline V gene encodes CDR1 SGHKS and CDR2 YYEKEE (reference sequence). With V trimmed by 0 bases and J by 4 bases, 4 bases remained unmatched. There are 15 residues in the CDR3. CDR3 nucleotides: TGTGCCAGCAGCTTGGGGACAGGCGATAATCAGCCCCAGCATTTT. Its translation: CASSLGTGDNQPQHF.

The chain combines TRBV6-5 with TRBJ2-7; the match to TRBD1 covers 10 bases. Looked up from germline, CDR1 is MNHEY and CDR2 is SVGAGI. With 5 bases clipped from V and 4 bases from J, the junction kept 5 bases outside the gene matches. CDR3 size: 14 residues. In DNA, the CDR3 is TGTGCCAGCAGTACCGGGACAGGGGTGTACGAGCAGTACTTC. Protein: CASSTGTGVYEQYF.

The chain uses TRBV12-5 and TRBJ2-7; 10 nucleotides agree with TRBD1. Germline V gene data show CDR1 as LGHNT and CDR2 as FRNRAP. This CDR3 has 16 amino acids. V shed 0 bases, J shed 3 bases, and the junction held 5 bases outside the gene matches. The CDR3 coding sequence is TGTGCTAGTGGTTTGGTATTGGGGACAGGGGTCTACGAGCAGTACTTC. Translation: CASGLVLGTGVYEQYF.

This rearrangement joins TRBV6-5 to TRBJ2-7; D gene uncertain. CDR1 and CDR2 (germline): MNHEY, SVGAGI. Trimming pared 2 bases from V and 5 bases from J, leaving 4 bases between. CDR3 size: 11 residues. CDR3 region: CASSYEDEQYF. The CDR3 nucleotides are TGTGCCAGCAGTTACGAGGACGAGCAGTACTTC.

The chain carries TRBV4-3 and TRBJ1-3; D gene ambiguous. The germline V and J ends were trimmed by 2 bases and 2 bases, with 13 bases remaining between them. The CDR3 consists of 16 residues. Germline V gene data show CDR1 as LGHNA and CDR2 as YSLEER. CDR3 protein: CASSQYFGRTGNTIYF. For the CDR3, the DNA is TGCGCCAGCAGCCAATATTTCGGTCGAACTGGAAACACCATATATTTT.

The V and J genes are TRBV5-4 and TRBJ2-7; TRBD2 matches 8 bases. The CDR3 loop spans 14 amino acids. V lost 4 bases and J lost 3; bases outside the gene matches: 6. In germline, CDR1 is SGHNT, CDR2 YYREEE (reference sequence). In nucleotides, the CDR3 is TGTGCCAGCAGCACGTCCGGGACTAGCTACGAGCAGTACTTC. Its translation: CASSTSGTSYEQYF. Combining the CDR3 with reference TRBV5-4 and TRBJ2-7 gives the whole variable domain ETGVTQSPTHLIKTRGQQVTLRCSSQSGHNTVSWYQQALGQGPQFIFQYYREEENGRGNFPPRFSGLQFPNYSSELNVNALELDDSALYLCASSTSGTSYEQYFGPGTRLTVT.

J is TRBJ1-5 and V is TRBV6-5; D call uncertain. Germline loops: CDR1 MNHEY, CDR2 SVGAGI. V was shortened by 11 bases and J by 3 bases, with 8 bases between the two germline ends. This CDR3 has 11 amino acids. DNA of the CDR3: TGTGCCGGAGGGTACAATCAGCCCCAGCATTTT. Its translation is CAGGYNQPQHF.

The chain uses TRBV19 and TRBJ1-5; 9 bases fit TRBD1. The CDR3 loop spans 17 amino acids. V lost 3 bases and J lost 3; bases outside the gene matches: 9. CDR1 LNHDA and CDR2 SQIVND come from the germline V gene (reference sequence). CDR3 nucleotides: TGTGCCAGTAGTATGAACAGGGGGCGAGGCTCCAATCAGCCCCAGCATTTT. This translates into CASSMNRGRGSNQPQHF.

The rearrangement links TRBV15 to TRBJ2-2; 8 nucleotides line up with TRBD1. CDR1 and CDR2 (germline): LNHNV, YYDKDF (reference sequence). Trimming removed 4 bases from V and 3 bases from J; junction bases left unmatched: 4. CDR3 length: 15 amino acids. Here the CDR3 reads CATSTRQGYTGELFF. For the CDR3, the DNA is TGTGCCACCAGCACCCGACAGGGGTACACCGGGGAGCTGTTTTTT.

This chain connects TRBV7-2 to TRBJ2-1; D is unresolved. Germline V gene lookup returns CDR1 SGHTA and CDR2 FQGNSA. The CDR3 is made up of 14 amino acids. V shed 1 base and J shed 6 bases, with 10 bases lying between them. CDR3: CASSLDSTGNEQFF. For the CDR3, the DNA is TGTGCCAGCAGCTTAGATTCTACGGGCAATGAGCAGTTCTTC. Based on the CDR3 plus reference TRBV7-2 and TRBJ2-1, the full variable domain is GAGVSQSPSNKVTEKGKDVELRCDPISGHTALYWYRQSLGQGLEFLIYFQGNSAPDKSGLPSDRFSAERTGGSVSTLTIQRTQQEDSAVYLCASSLDSTGNEQFFGPGTRLTVL.

As for this clone: Germline and junction disagree at one end, which may indicate a read error. The chain carries TRBV5-1 and TRBJ1-2; 8 bases agree with TRBD1. This CDR3 region has 11 residues. Looked up from germline, CDR1 is SGHRS and CDR2 is YFSETQ. The CDR3 DNA reads TGCGCCAGCAGCTCCGGGACAGGCAGCGCCTTC. Its translation is CASSSGTGSAF.

The chain couples TRBV10-3 to TRBJ2-5, with 12 bases lining up with TRBD2. The J segment lost 5 bases and the V segment lost 4 bases, leaving 8 bases of the junction unmatched. The CDR3 has 16 amino acids. Germline-derived CDR1 and CDR2 are ENHRY and SYGVKD. The CDR3 here is CAISGRLAGDSETQYF. DNA for the CDR3: TGTGCCATCAGTGGCAGACTAGCGGGGGACAGTGAGACCCAGTACTTC.

The CDR3 loop is CASSQTFTGTGNSPLHF. CDR3 nucleotide sequence: TGCGCCAGCAGCCAAACGTTTACCGGGACAGGGAATTCACCCCTCCACTTT. The chain uses TRBV4-3 and TRBJ1-6; 9 nucleotides agree with TRBD1. The ends lost 2 bases at V and 7 bases at J; junction bases unmatched: 9. Germline CDR1 and CDR2: LGHNA and YSLEER. The CDR3 is made up of 17 amino acids.

This rearrangement joins TRBV12-3 or TRBV12-4 to TRBJ1-1, with 7 bases aligning to TRBD1. V gave up 7 bases and J gave up 5 bases; unmatched junction bases: 4. The CDR3 has 12 residues. CDR3 sequence (DNA): TGTGCCAGCACCGCGACAGGGACTGAAGCTTTCTTT. Its protein is CASTATGTEAFF.

The chain is built from TRBV10-2 and TRBJ1-2; D is possibly TRBD1 (6 bases). Germline values: CDR1 WSHSY, CDR2 SAAADI. The V end was cut by 3 bases, the J end by 0 bases, with 11 bases between. The CDR3 loop spans 15 amino acids. The CDR3 DNA reads as TGCGCCAGCAGTGAAATGACAGGAGCTAACTATGGCTACACCTTC. Protein product: CASSEMTGANYGYTF.

This clone was observed a single time. This rearrangement joins TRBV7-3 to TRBJ1-2; possibly TRBD1 for D (6 bases). V dropped 6 bases and J dropped 6 bases, with 14 bases sitting between them. The CDR3 has 13 residues. CDR1 is SGHTA and CDR2 is FQGTGA in the germline V gene. In nucleotides, the CDR3 is TGTGCCAGCAGTTCTGTCCCAGGGGATGGCTACACCTTC. It is translated as CASSSVPGDGYTF. Full variable domain (outside the CDR3, taken from reference TRBV7-3 and TRBJ1-2): GAGVSQTPSNKVTEKGKYVELRCDPISGHTALYWYRQSLGQGPEFLIYFQGTGAADDSGLPNDRFFAVRPEGSVSTLKIQRTERGDSAVYLCASSSVPGDGYTFGSGTRLTVV.